The 8 T cell receptor beta chains given below trace back to one sample, sequenced in a study of blood T cells in healthy people across ages. For the second PCR, which ran for about 6 to 12 cycles, a sample-barcoded 5' primer and a J-beta primer mix were used. TCRdb re-derived calls from the 5' RACE reads in MiXCR, one entry per CDR3 protein. The sample consists of hundreds of thousands of distinct CDR3 sequences, about 51% of them appearing once. Sequenced sample: blood. The receptors shown here come from an elderly woman in good health.

This clonotype occurred once. The chain uses TRBV5-1 and TRBJ1-1; TRBD1 agrees at 7 bases. CDR3 length: 17 residues. Germline V gene sequence: CDR1 SGHRS, CDR2 YFSETQ. With 0 bases clipped from V and 6 bases from J, the junction kept 14 bases outside the gene matches. This CDR3 is CASSLAVRGRQGAEAFF. In DNA, the CDR3 is TGCGCCAGCAGCTTGGCCGTCAGGGGGAGGCAAGGCGCTGAAGCTTTCTTT.

The chain recombines TRBV20-1 with TRBJ2-1, with TRBD2 matching over 7 bases. The CDR3 extends over 14 amino acids. Germline CDR1 reads DFQATT; CDR2 reads SNEGSKA (reference sequence). The junction had 11 bases not matched to a gene; V was cut back by 8 bases and J by 4 bases. Here the CDR3 DNA reads TGCAGTACCGTCCGGAGGGAGGGTTACAATGAGCAGTTCTTC. Protein: CSTVRREGYNEQFF.

CDR3 bases: TGTGCCAGCAGCCAAGATTCGACAGCCTCTGGAAACACCATATATTTT. Its protein is CASSQDSTASGNTIYF. This rearrangement joins TRBV3-1 to TRBJ1-3, with D maybe TRBD1 (5 bases). This CDR3 is built from 16 residues. Trimming shortened V by 0 bases and J by 0 bases, and 9 bases separated the two germline ends. CDR1 is LGHDT, CDR2 YNNKEL, per germline (reference sequence).

About this clonotype itself: This sequence may be a read error, since a much larger clone differs from it by one base. J is TRBJ2-5 and V is TRBV29-1, with 7 bases aligning to TRBD2. V shed 7 bases, J shed 5 bases, and the junction held 10 bases outside the gene matches. The CDR3 runs 13 residues. CDR1 is SQVTM, CDR2 ANQGSEA, per germline. The CDR3 DNA reads as TGCAGCGGCTCACTAGCGCCCCATGAGACCCAGTACTTC. Translation gives CSGSLAPHETQYF.

The chain employs TRBV5-1 and TRBJ2-5; D gene unclear. This CDR3 contains 13 residues. CDR1 and CDR2 (germline): SGHRS, YFSETQ. The V and J ends lost 1 base and 5 bases respectively, with 9 bases between them. CDR3 in amino acids: CASSLQPGETQYF. DNA of the CDR3: TGCGCCAGCAGCTTGCAACCCGGGGAGACCCAGTACTTC.

The chain uses TRBV7-9 and TRBJ2-3; D perhaps matches TRBD1 (6 bases). The CDR3 contains 14 residues. The V and J ends lost 5 bases and 2 bases respectively, with 11 bases between them. The germline gives CDR1 SEHNR, CDR2 FQNEAQ (reference sequence). Here the CDR3 reads CASSPGTYTDTQYF. The DNA for the CDR3 is TGTGCCAGCAGCCCCGGGACATACACAGATACGCAGTATTTT. The full variable domain, its missing parts supplied by reference TRBV7-9 and TRBJ2-3, is DTGVSQNPRHKITKRGQNVTFRCDPISEHNRLYWYRQTLGQGPEFLTYFQNEAQLEKSRLLSDRFSAERPKGSFSTLEIQRTEQGDSAMYLCASSPGTYTDTQYFGPGTRLTVL.

As concerns this clonotype: This may be a read error, as it is one base from a much larger clone. This chain connects TRBV12-3 or TRBV12-4 to TRBJ2-5; D is unclear. V dropped 5 bases and J dropped 4 bases, with 11 bases sitting between them. The CDR3 covers 13 residues. CDR3 DNA sequence: TGTGCCAGCAGTGTCGGGTTCCGAGAGACCCAGTACTTC. Its translation is CASSVGFRETQYF.

V gene TRBV5-1 combines with J gene TRBJ2-3; 7 bases fit TRBD2. The CDR3 runs 17 residues. CDR1 and CDR2 (germline): SGHRS, YFSETQ. Trimming removed 5 bases from V and 4 bases from J; junction bases left unmatched: 16. The CDR3 protein is CASRSEFGGSTADTQYF. The CDR3 DNA sequence: TGCGCCAGCAGATCCGAATTCGGCGGGAGTACCGCAGATACGCAGTATTTT.